This T cell receptor (beta chain) was found in a study of blood T cell repertoires in COVID-19. Study summary: The origin of the acute and convalescent COVID-19 samples was the United States, Italy and Spain. T cells, B-cell-depleted T cells, or PBMCs supplied cDNA or gDNA.

Germline loops: CDR1 MDHEN, CDR2 SYDVKM. CDR3 length: 13 amino acids. The trim removed 6 bases at V and 3 bases at J, leaving 4 bases unmatched. In the authors' workflow: The authors estimated nucleated cell counts from reference gene primer amplification. Here immunoSEQ multiplex PCR was the method, and the copy in TCRdb shows in-frame clones only, minus some. The V and J calls and clone size come from that table; D and trimming were worked out from the DNA. The data contain around 74,000 clones, approximately 88% of them seen just once; the ten biggest clones take up just over 8%. Sequencing was done on a sample of peripheral blood. This TCR was sampled from a man aged 25-45 years with acute or convalescent COVID-19. This sequence joins TRBV28 and TRBJ2-5; 7 bases match TRBD2. CDR3: CASRPGRKETQYF. For the CDR3, the DNA is TGTGCCAGCAGGCCCGGGAGGAAAGAGACCCAGTACTTC.